These 18 T cell receptor beta chains originate from one sample sequenced in a study of T cell responses to AZD1222 COVID-19 vaccine. This table comes from immunoSEQ multiplex PCR, and its TCRdb copy is limited to in-frame clones, with some not included. The sample has approximately 110,000 clones, approximately 85% seen once. Sequencing was performed on peripheral blood, taken on day 0 of AZD1222 vaccination. The receptors derive from an adult in good health.

This clone came up once. The rearrangement uses TRBV28 and TRBJ2-2, with D uncertain. The ends were cut back, 8 bases at V and 6 bases at J, with 13 bases in the middle. The CDR3 has 13 amino acids. CDR1 and CDR2 from the germline V gene are MDHEN and SYDVKM. In DNA, the CDR3 is TGTGCCAGCTGGACCGGTCGCCCCGGGGAGCTGTTTTTT. It codes for CASWTGRPGELFF.

The genes are TRBV7-3 and TRBJ1-2; TRBD1 aligns across 7 bases. The CDR3 is 17 amino acids. V lost 5 bases and J lost 3; bases outside the gene matches: 15. The germline V gene has CDR1 SGHTA and CDR2 FQGTGA. CDR3 bases: TGTGCCAGCAGCCCAAAAGCGGAGCAGGGGGTAGACTATGGCTACACCTTC. Protein: CASSPKAEQGVDYGYTF.

This clone was observed a single time. The genes are TRBV2 and TRBJ2-1; D not certain. This CDR3 is 10 amino acids long. Germline V CDR1 and CDR2: SNHLY, FYNNEI. V was trimmed by 7 bases and J by 13 bases, leaving 11 bases between them. CDR3 nucleotide sequence: TGTGCCAGCACACAGCAACTACAGTTCTTC. Amino acid sequence: CASTQQLQFF.

CDR3 in amino acids: CASSLAGDSTGGSYEQYF. The CDR3 nucleotides read TGTGCCAGCAGCTTAGCTGGGGATTCGACAGGCGGCTCCTACGAGCAGTACTTC. The J gene is TRBJ2-7, the V gene TRBV7-2; TRBD1 is a possible D gene (6 bases). Trimming took 0 bases from V and 0 from J, leaving 18 bases between them. The length of the CDR3 is 18 residues. The V gene's germline CDR1 is SGHTA and CDR2 FQGNSA.

The chain joins TRBV9 to TRBJ1-1, with 7 bases lining up with TRBD1. V shed 3 bases and J 6 bases; nucleotides not matched to a gene: 8. Per the germline V gene, CDR1 is SGDLS and CDR2 is YYNGEE. The length of the CDR3 is 14 residues. This chain's CDR3 is CASSAEGQGAEAFF. The CDR3 DNA sequence: TGTGCCAGCAGCGCGGAGGGGCAGGGGGCTGAAGCTTTCTTT.

The CDR3 protein is CASSSQGRTGELFF. In DNA, the CDR3 is TGTGCCAGCAGCTCCCAGGGTCGGACCGGGGAGCTGTTTTTT. The chain links TRBV11-3 to TRBJ2-2; D may be TRBD1 (5 bases). Germline V gene data show CDR1 as SGHNT and CDR2 as YENEEA. Trimming removed 4 bases from V and 5 bases from J, with 11 bases in between. This CDR3 contains 14 residues.

The genes are TRBV6-6 and TRBJ2-7; D gene unclear. The germline V gene encodes CDR1 MNHNY and CDR2 SVGAGI (reference sequence). The V gene lost 5 bases and the J gene lost 2 bases, with 7 bases spanning the gap. The CDR3 consists of 12 residues. CDR3 in DNA: TGTGCCAGCAGTGACAATCCCTACGAGCAGTACTTC. It yields the protein CASSDNPYEQYF.

The gene calls are TRBV7-3 and TRBJ1-1, with no clear D. This CDR3 comprises 14 residues. Germline CDR1 and CDR2: SGHTA and FQGTGA. The V end was cut by 3 bases, the J end by 3 bases, with 11 bases between. The CDR3 DNA reads TGTGCCAGCAGCTTGGCGGGGATCGACACTGAAGCTTTCTTT. This codes for CASSLAGIDTEAFF.

A single count supports this clone. The V and J genes are TRBV18 and TRBJ2-1; 14 nucleotides match TRBD2. The length of the CDR3 is 18 residues. The ends lost 4 bases at V and 0 bases at J; junction bases unmatched: 5. The germline V gene encodes CDR1 KGHSH and CDR2 LQKENI. The CDR3 region is CASSRWTSGGSSYNEQFF. CDR3 nucleotide sequence: TGTGCCAGCTCACGGTGGACTAGCGGGGGGAGCTCCTACAATGAGCAGTTCTTC.

The chain recombines TRBV19 with TRBJ1-2; 7 bases map to TRBD1. The germline V gene encodes CDR1 LNHDA and CDR2 SQIVND (reference sequence). The junction had 10 bases not matched to a gene; V was cut back by 3 bases and J by 6 bases. The CDR3 contains 15 residues. The CDR3 region has the DNA TGTGCCAGTAGTATCGCCCCGTCAGGGGGTAATGGCTACACCTTC. As protein: CASSIAPSGGNGYTF.

The V and J genes are TRBV19 and TRBJ1-1, with a possible D match to TRBD1 (6 bases). Germline CDR1 reads LNHDA; CDR2 reads SQIVND (reference sequence). The CDR3 is 13 amino acids. Trimming left V 9 bases short and J 6 bases short, with 17 bases between. In DNA, the CDR3 is TGTGCCAGCCGTAGCCACAGGGTCGCTGAAGCTTTCTTT. Translating gives CASRSHRVAEAFF.

J is TRBJ2-7 and V is TRBV27, with TRBD1 identical over 9 bases. The ends lost 2 bases at V and 5 bases at J; junction bases unmatched: 16. The CDR3 contains 18 residues. The germline V gene has CDR1 MNHEY and CDR2 SMNVEV (reference sequence). CDR3 sequence (DNA): TGTGCCAGCAGTTTAAGGGGATACAGGGGGCGCGTGATCCACGAGCAGTACTTC. It specifies CASSLRGYRGRVIHEQYF.

The genes are TRBV6-5 and TRBJ1-1; tentative D call: TRBD1 (6 bases). Trimming stripped 6 bases from V and 1 base from J, with 9 bases between. CDR3 length: 13 amino acids. CDR1 and CDR2 (germline): MNHEY, SVGAGI. CDR3 sequence: CASRKTGNTEAFF. The DNA of the CDR3 is TGTGCCAGCAGAAAGACAGGGAACACTGAAGCTTTCTTT.

The chain employs TRBV5-1 and TRBJ2-7, with a tentative D call TRBD1 (5 bases). V lost 4 bases and J lost 3, with 8 bases in between. CDR1 SGHRS and CDR2 YFSETQ come from the germline V gene. The CDR3 contains 12 residues. The CDR3 region is CASSKDSYEQYF. DNA of the CDR3: TGCGCCAGCAGCAAAGACAGCTACGAGCAGTACTTC.

The chain recombines TRBV6-1 with TRBJ2-1; D is perhaps TRBD2 (7 bases). The germline gives CDR1 MNHNS, CDR2 SASEGT. V lost 4 bases, J lost 1 base, and 14 bases lay in between. This CDR3 has 16 residues. This CDR3 is CASSVVGRGSYNEQFF. CDR3 bases: TGTGCCAGCAGTGTAGTGGGGAGGGGGTCCTACAATGAGCAGTTCTTC.

The chain uses TRBV12-3 or TRBV12-4 and TRBJ1-5; D is uncertain. This CDR3 spans 13 amino acids. Trimming pared 3 bases from V and 3 bases from J, leaving 6 bases between. CDR3 amino acids: CASSLGDNQPQHF. The CDR3 nucleotides are TGTGCCAGCAGTTTGGGTGACAATCAGCCCCAGCATTTT.

The chain links TRBV12-3 or TRBV12-4 to TRBJ2-7; D is uncertain. CDR3 length equals 13 residues. The ends were cut back, 5 bases at V and 2 bases at J, with 10 bases in the middle. The CDR3 nucleotides read TGTGCCAGCAGTACGGAGATACCCTACGAGCAGTACTTC. This translates into CASSTEIPYEQYF.

This chain connects TRBV3-1 (or the pseudogene TRBV3-2) to TRBJ2-5, with D possibly called TRBD1 or TRBD2 (5 bases each). From germline, CDR1 is LGHDT and CDR2 YNNKEL (reference sequence). The CDR3 extends over 15 amino acids. V shed 0 bases and J shed 4 bases, with 12 bases lying between them. This CDR3 reads CASSQDLGGGETQYF. The CDR3 DNA follows: TGTGCCAGCAGCCAAGATCTGGGTGGGGGAGAGACCCAGTACTTC.